This paragraph reports one T cell receptor (beta chain). Its antigen is still unknown. The data were obtained in a study of CD8+ T cells in alopecia areata. Study as a whole: By percentage of affected scalp area, the severity of treated patients was scored. Study results and limitations: Tofacitinib produced a significant decrease in scalp clonality and in expanded CD8+ clones among the top 100. Scalp samples also yield sequences from resident alphabeta T cells of normal skin.

The CDR3 runs 13 residues. The V gene lost 1 base and the J gene lost 7 bases, with 6 bases spanning the gap. Germline CDR1 and CDR2: SGHRS and YFSETQ. Sequencing used cDNA as its template, made by extracting RNA and reverse transcribing it. The assay was immunoSEQ multiplex PCR, and TCRdb's table has in-frame clones only and misses some. Here the sample spans 150,000 to 200,000 clones, 55% to 75% being singletons. Treatment described: oral pan-JAK inhibitor, 5-10 mg twice daily. The sample consisted of CD4+ T cells sorted from blood, taken at week 24, from a patient treated with tofacitinib. The sequence came from a human donor with alopecia areata. V gene TRBV5-1 combines with J gene TRBJ1-6; D remains unclear. This CDR3 is CASSLSANSPLHF. The CDR3, as DNA: TGCGCCAGCAGCTTGTCTGCGAATTCACCCCTCCACTTT.